This TCR beta chain was identified during a study of long-term antiretroviral therapy in people with HIV. Study-wide results and caveats: Increased diversity was seen after ART, yet it remained lower than in transplant donor controls. The range of CDR3 lengths in HIV repertoires proved narrower than that found in controls. Clones expanded before ART dominated the repertoire at all time points.

Germline V gene lookup returns CDR1 SGHNT and CDR2 YYREEE (reference sequence). V lost 2 bases, J lost 3 bases, and 12 bases lay in between. CDR3 length: 14 residues. Samples were assayed with immunoSEQ v3.0 at survey level. This table comes from immunoSEQ multiplex PCR, and its TCRdb copy is limited to in-frame clones, with some not included. This sample has 9,000 to 15,000 clones, with 79% found just once. Each HIV-infected participant was given treatment in the United States. This clone was found once. Its antigen remains unknown. The clonotype comes from a woman aged 40 to 50 with HIV. The source material was unsorted PBMCs, sampled 0.8 years before starting antiretroviral therapy. The rearrangement links TRBV5-4 to TRBJ2-7, with no clear D. In nucleotides, the CDR3 is TGTGCCAGCAGCTTACATCCAGAGTTCTACGAGCAGTACTTC. Its protein is CASSLHPEFYEQYF.